Shown below are 29 T cell receptor beta chains from a single sample sequenced in a study of T cell responses to AZD1222 COVID-19 vaccine. TCRdb's table, derived via immunoSEQ multiplex PCR, lists solely in-frame clones and lacks some. The data contain 120,000 or so clones, nearly 90% of them singletons. Sequencing was performed on peripheral blood, taken on day 0 of AZD1222 vaccination. All receptors derive from an adult in good health.

The chain joins TRBV28 to TRBJ1-5, with D perhaps TRBD1 (5 bases). CDR3 length: 17 residues. Trimming removed 2 bases at V and 1 base at J, with 15 bases between. Per germline, CDR1 MDHEN and CDR2 SYDVKM. The CDR3 coding sequence is TGTGCCAGCAGTTTAAACAATTTGGGGGGGAGCAATCAGCCCCAGCATTTT. It codes for CASSLNNLGGSNQPQHF.

The chain combines TRBV27 with TRBJ1-2, with no clear D. Between the trimmed V and J ends, which lost 3 bases and 5 bases, there was a span of 16 bases. CDR1 and CDR2 from the germline V gene are MNHEY and SMNVEV (reference sequence). The CDR3 loop spans 15 amino acids. The CDR3 spells CASSLSRTSRYGYTF. The CDR3 region has the DNA TGTGCCAGCAGTTTGAGTAGGACGTCTAGGTATGGCTACACCTTC.

The chain links TRBV20-1 to TRBJ1-2; 9 bases map to TRBD1. After removal of 3 bases from V and 3 bases from J, the junction contained 5 bases not matched to a gene. Germline lookup yields CDR1 DFQATT and CDR2 SNEGSKA (reference sequence). The length of the CDR3 is 14 residues. The CDR3 spells CSASLGQGYYGYTF. The CDR3 bases are TGCAGTGCTAGTTTGGGACAGGGCTACTATGGCTACACCTTC.

This CDR3 is CASSPAGQGSTDTQYF. The CDR3 DNA sequence: TGTGCCAGCAGCCCCGCGGGCCAGGGTAGCACAGATACGCAGTATTTT. This sequence joins TRBV7-8 and TRBJ2-3, with D perhaps given as TRBD1 or TRBD2 (5 bases each). V shed 5 bases and J shed 0 bases, with 15 bases lying between them. This CDR3 has 16 residues. Germline V gives CDR1 SGHVS, CDR2 FQNEAQ.

This clone is a singleton in its sample. The CDR3: CASSPAQGSILNSPLHF. CDR3 nucleotides: TGTGCCAGCTCACCCGCACAGGGGTCCATCCTAAATTCACCCCTCCACTTT. V gene TRBV18 combines with J gene TRBJ1-6; 7 bases align to TRBD1. V lost 3 bases, J lost 7 bases, and 12 bases stayed unmatched. Germline values: CDR1 KGHSH, CDR2 LQKENI. This CDR3 spans 17 amino acids.

The chain employs TRBV14 and TRBJ2-1; TRBD2 is a possible D gene (6 bases). Germline V gene data show CDR1 as SGHDN and CDR2 as FVKESK. This CDR3 contains 13 residues. V lost 9 bases and J 9 bases, leaving 18 bases between the germline ends. The CDR3 coding sequence is TGTGCCAGTACTAGCCACACAATTAGTGAGCAGTTCTTC. This encodes CASTSHTISEQFF.

In this sample, this clone turned up a few times. The chain uses TRBV28 and TRBJ2-2; perhaps TRBD2 as D (5 bases). Germline lookup yields CDR1 MDHEN and CDR2 SYDVKM. V lost 7 bases and J 6 bases, leaving 18 bases between the germline ends. The CDR3 has 15 amino acids. The CDR3 DNA reads as TGTGCCAGCACTCCGCCCGTCCCGGAGGCCGGGGAGCTGTTTTTT. Amino acids: CASTPPVPEAGELFF.

Written as DNA, the CDR3 is TGTGCCAGCTCACCACCCGGACTAGCGGGAGGATCCACAGATACGCAGTATTTT. It encodes CASSPPGLAGGSTDTQYF. The V gene is TRBV18, the J gene TRBJ2-3, with 14 bases fitting TRBD2. Germline loops: CDR1 KGHSH, CDR2 LQKENI. After removal of 0 bases from V and 2 bases from J, the junction contained 4 bases not matched to a gene. The CDR3 extends over 18 amino acids.

The V call is TRBV7-2, the J call TRBJ2-2, with D perhaps given as TRBD1 or TRBD2 (5 bases each). V dropped 10 bases and J dropped 4 bases, with 19 bases sitting between them. The CDR3 contains 15 residues. From germline, CDR1 is SGHTA and CDR2 FQGNSA. The CDR3 protein is CATHKGGGGTGELFF. The CDR3 DNA is TGTGCCACTCATAAAGGAGGTGGGGGCACCGGGGAGCTGTTTTTT.

This chain uses TRBV5-1 with TRBJ2-1; 8 nucleotides match TRBD2. From germline, CDR1 is SGHRS and CDR2 YFSETQ. This CDR3 comprises 18 residues. With 1 base clipped from V and 0 bases from J, the junction kept 9 bases outside the gene matches. The CDR3 loop is CASSLRASGHSSYNEQFF. DNA of the CDR3: TGCGCCAGCAGCTTGCGGGCTAGCGGGCACAGCTCCTACAATGAGCAGTTCTTC.

V is TRBV11-3 and J is TRBJ2-5; 12 bases line up with TRBD2. Germline CDR1 reads SGHNT; CDR2 reads YENEEA. Unmatched junction bases numbered 5, after V lost 5 bases and J lost 1 base. The CDR3 is made up of 16 amino acids. The CDR3 sequence is CASSPGLAGSQETQYF. The CDR3 bases are TGTGCCAGCAGCCCAGGACTAGCGGGGTCCCAAGAGACCCAGTACTTC.

The chain carries TRBV18 and TRBJ2-7, with D possibly matching TRBD2 (6 bases). V lost 3 bases and J lost 0, with 15 bases in between. The CDR3 has 16 residues. CDR1 and CDR2 from the germline V gene are KGHSH and LQKENI. CDR3 amino acids: CASSPTGTSSSYEQYF. CDR3 DNA: TGTGCCAGCTCACCCACCGGGACTTCAAGCTCCTACGAGCAGTACTTC.

This clone was recorded a few times. V and J are TRBV6-1 and TRBJ2-7; possibly TRBD1 for D (6 bases). V was clipped by 5 bases and J by 2 bases, with 10 bases between them. The CDR3 sequence is 13 residues long. Germline lookup yields CDR1 MNHNS and CDR2 SASEGT. CDR3 nucleotide sequence: TGTGCCAGCAGTAGACAGGATACCTACGAGCAGTACTTC. This codes for CASSRQDTYEQYF.

This chain links TRBV29-1 with TRBJ1-2; 8 bases are a match to TRBD1. Trimming at V came to 0 bases and at J to 3 bases, leaving 3 bases not matched to a gene. This CDR3 spans 14 amino acids. Germline CDR1 SQVTM, CDR2 ANQGSEA. This CDR3 reads CSVEDRGRDYGYTF. In DNA form, the CDR3 reads TGCAGCGTTGAAGACAGGGGGCGCGACTATGGCTACACCTTC.

The chain has TRBV3-1 (or the pseudogene TRBV3-2) and TRBJ1-1, with 7 bases fitting TRBD1. The CDR3 contains 13 residues. The germline CDR1 and CDR2 sequences are LGHDT and YNNKEL (reference sequence). V lost 5 bases to trimming and J lost 4 bases; unmatched junction nucleotides: 4. CDR3 loop: CASSGTVFTEAFF. In DNA, the CDR3 is TGTGCCAGCAGCGGGACAGTCTTCACTGAAGCTTTCTTT.

The chain is built from TRBV5-8 and TRBJ2-5, with 7 bases matching TRBD2. Germline CDR1 reads SGHTS; CDR2 reads YDEGEE. The V gene end was trimmed by 4 bases and the J gene end by 5 bases; junction bases not matched to a gene: 8. The CDR3 has 14 amino acids. CDR3 sequence: CASSQPTSWETQYF. CDR3 nucleotides: TGTGCCAGCAGCCAGCCGACTAGCTGGGAGACCCAGTACTTC. The variable domain in full, completed from reference TRBV5-8 and TRBJ2-5, reads EAGVTQSPTHLIKTRGQQATLRCSPISGHTSVYWYQQALGLGLQFLLWYDEGEERNRGNFPPRFSGRQFPNYSSELNVNALELEDSALYLCASSQPTSWETQYFGPGTRLLVL.

In nucleotides, the CDR3 is TGTGCCAGCAGAAATACTCGAGCAGGGGACTACGAGCAGTACTTC. Protein sequence: CASRNTRAGDYEQYF. The V call is TRBV11-1, the J call TRBJ2-7; maybe TRBD1 (6 bases). The V gene lost 6 bases and the J gene lost 3 bases, with 18 bases spanning the gap. The CDR3 runs to 15 residues. Per germline, CDR1 SGHAT and CDR2 FQDESV (reference sequence).

This clone was found once. The chain uses TRBV9 and TRBJ2-3, with D unresolved. This CDR3 is built from 13 residues. Trimming left V 2 bases short and J 3 bases short, with 7 bases between. Germline V gives CDR1 SGDLS, CDR2 YYNGEE. CDR3 nucleotide sequence: TGTGCCAGCAGCGTTTTTTTGACAGATACGCAGTATTTT. It is translated as CASSVFLTDTQYF.

The genes are TRBV18 and TRBJ2-7, with D tentatively TRBD1 (5 bases). This CDR3 has 15 amino acids. V was trimmed by 0 bases and J by 1 base, leaving 10 bases between them. The germline V gene has CDR1 KGHSH and CDR2 LQKENI. CDR3 bases: TGTGCCAGCTCACCACCGGTGGGGCAATCCTACGAGCAGTACTTC. It specifies CASSPPVGQSYEQYF. Together with reference TRBV18 and TRBJ2-7, the CDR3 gives the full variable domain: NAGVMQNPRHLVRRRGQEARLRCSPMKGHSHVYWYRQLPEEGLKFMVYLQKENIIDESGMPKERFSAEFPKEGPSILRIQQVVRGDSAAYFCASSPPVGQSYEQYFGPGTRLTVT.

The CDR3: CASSEGLPHYEQYF. The CDR3 DNA follows: TGTGCCAGCAGCGAGGGACTCCCTCATTACGAGCAGTACTTC. The rearrangement links TRBV5-4 to TRBJ2-7, with a possible D match to TRBD2 (6 bases). Germline CDR1 is SGHNT and CDR2 is YYREEE (reference sequence). Trimming removed 4 bases at V and 4 bases at J, with 15 bases between. CDR3 length equals 14 residues.

The V gene is TRBV14, the J gene TRBJ1-1, with unresolved D. Per germline, CDR1 SGHDN and CDR2 FVKESK. Deletions cut 0 bases from V and 4 bases from J, with 9 bases between. The CDR3 consists of 14 residues. In nucleotides, the CDR3 is TGTGCCAGCAGCCAAGATGCAAGCGGCACTGAAGCTTTCTTT. It is translated as CASSQDASGTEAFF.

The chain employs TRBV7-8 and TRBJ1-6; D is perhaps TRBD1 (5 bases). Germline V gives CDR1 SGHVS, CDR2 FQNEAQ. The CDR3 extends over 15 amino acids. V lost 4 bases to trimming and J lost 7 bases, with 14 bases between them. Here the CDR3 reads CASSSAHRRNSPLHF. The CDR3, as DNA: TGTGCCAGCAGCTCCGCCCACAGGAGGAATTCACCCCTCCACTTT.

This chain links TRBV18 with TRBJ1-2; D gene ambiguous. The CDR3 has 13 amino acids. CDR1 is KGHSH and CDR2 is LQKENI in the germline V gene. Trimming cost V 1 base and J 4 bases, with 7 bases left between them. The CDR3 region has the DNA TGTGCCAGCTCACCACAGGGTCGCTATGGCTACACCTTC. Protein product: CASSPQGRYGYTF. Filled out from reference TRBV18 and TRBJ1-2, the complete variable domain reads NAGVMQNPRHLVRRRGQEARLRCSPMKGHSHVYWYRQLPEEGLKFMVYLQKENIIDESGMPKERFSAEFPKEGPSILRIQQVVRGDSAAYFCASSPQGRYGYTFGSGTRLTVV.

J is TRBJ1-4 and V is TRBV19; 9 positions match TRBD1. Germline-derived CDR1 and CDR2 are LNHDA and SQIVND (reference sequence). CDR3 length: 16 residues. Unmatched junction bases numbered 13, after V lost 6 bases and J lost 8 bases. CDR3 DNA: TGTGCCAGTAGAACGAACCGACAGGGGGAGTACGAAAAACTGTTTTTT. It is translated as CASRTNRQGEYEKLFF.

The J gene is TRBJ1-1, the V gene TRBV19; D perhaps matches TRBD1 (5 bases). Trimming took 5 bases from V and 13 from J, leaving 17 bases between them. This CDR3 is built from 12 residues. Germline V gives CDR1 LNHDA, CDR2 SQIVND (reference sequence). The CDR3 coding sequence is TGTGCCAGTAGTCCCCCAGGGCGGGGTTGTTTCTTT. This sequence encodes CASSPPGRGCFF.

The chain links TRBV10-2 to TRBJ2-5, with TRBD2 matching 7 bases. This CDR3 has 14 amino acids. V gave up 5 bases and J gave up 2 bases; unmatched junction bases: 5. Germline-derived CDR1 and CDR2 are WSHSY and SAAADI. CDR3 residues: CASSPAGRQETQYF. The CDR3 DNA reads TGCGCCAGCAGTCCAGCGGGGAGACAAGAGACCCAGTACTTC.

This clone was detected only once. The chain links TRBV28 to TRBJ1-5; possible D gene TRBD1, 6 bases. Trimming left V 2 bases short and J 0 bases short, with 17 bases between. The CDR3 covers 18 residues. Germline values: CDR1 MDHEN, CDR2 SYDVKM. CDR3 region: CASSLAQLGGYSNQPQHF. CDR3 nucleotides: TGTGCCAGCAGTTTAGCGCAGTTAGGGGGATATAGCAATCAGCCCCAGCATTTT.

This chain uses TRBV2 with TRBJ1-3, with 7 bases that match TRBD1. The ends lost 6 bases at V and 0 bases at J; junction bases unmatched: 5. The CDR3 totals 15 residues. Germline V gives CDR1 SNHLY, CDR2 FYNNEI. The CDR3 loop is CASSEGQFSGNTIYF. Here the CDR3 DNA reads TGTGCCAGCAGCGAGGGACAGTTCTCTGGAAACACCATATATTTT.

The table lists this clone with a count of one. The chain has TRBV7-9 and TRBJ1-4; the D gene is possibly TRBD1 (5 bases). Germline lookup yields CDR1 SEHNR and CDR2 FQNEAQ (reference sequence). V shed 4 bases and J shed 8 bases, with 8 bases lying between them. The CDR3 extends over 12 amino acids. CDR3: CASSSAGEKLFF. The CDR3 DNA reads as TGTGCCAGCAGCTCAGCAGGGGAAAAACTGTTTTTT.